This T cell receptor (beta chain) comes out of a study of CD8 T cells in Susac syndrome. RNA amounts of about 0.5 to 1 ug underwent reverse transcription with random hexamers. From the immunoSEQ multiplex PCR reads, TCRdb called clonotypes with MiXCR, one entry per CDR3 protein. This sample has about 83,000 distinct CDR3 sequences, with approximately 96% found just once. From blood CD8+ and CD4+ T cells, the TCR beta chain was sequenced. Susac syndrome patients met recently defined diagnostic criteria for definite or probable disease. Trimming removed 2 bases from V and 0 bases from J, with 8 bases in between. This CDR3 region has 15 residues.

The clonotype was recovered from a human donor with Susac syndrome. Sequencing was done on a sample of CD8+ T cells from PBMCs. The J gene is TRBJ1-5, the V gene TRBV12-3 or TRBV12-4; no clear D. CDR3: CASSLTPDSNQPQHF. The CDR3 DNA follows: TGTGCCAGCAGTTTAACACCAGATAGCAATCAGCCCCAGCATTTT.